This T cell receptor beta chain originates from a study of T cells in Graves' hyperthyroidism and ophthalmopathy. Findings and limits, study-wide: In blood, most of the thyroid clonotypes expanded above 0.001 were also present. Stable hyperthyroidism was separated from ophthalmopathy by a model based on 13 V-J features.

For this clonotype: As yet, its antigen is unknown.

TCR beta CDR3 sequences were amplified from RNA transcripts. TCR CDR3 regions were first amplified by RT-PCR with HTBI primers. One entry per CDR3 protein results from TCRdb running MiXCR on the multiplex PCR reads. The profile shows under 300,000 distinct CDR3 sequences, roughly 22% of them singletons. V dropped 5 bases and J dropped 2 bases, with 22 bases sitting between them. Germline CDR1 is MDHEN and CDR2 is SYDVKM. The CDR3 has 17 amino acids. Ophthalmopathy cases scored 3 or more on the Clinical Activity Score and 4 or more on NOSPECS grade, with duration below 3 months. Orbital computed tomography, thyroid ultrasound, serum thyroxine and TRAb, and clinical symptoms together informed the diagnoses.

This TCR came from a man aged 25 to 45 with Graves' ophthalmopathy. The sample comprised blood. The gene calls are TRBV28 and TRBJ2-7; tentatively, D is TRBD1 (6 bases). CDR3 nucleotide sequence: TGTGCCAGCAGTCCACACCAGGGGTCGTACCCCCCCTACGAGCAGTACTTC. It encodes CASSPHQGSYPPYEQYF.